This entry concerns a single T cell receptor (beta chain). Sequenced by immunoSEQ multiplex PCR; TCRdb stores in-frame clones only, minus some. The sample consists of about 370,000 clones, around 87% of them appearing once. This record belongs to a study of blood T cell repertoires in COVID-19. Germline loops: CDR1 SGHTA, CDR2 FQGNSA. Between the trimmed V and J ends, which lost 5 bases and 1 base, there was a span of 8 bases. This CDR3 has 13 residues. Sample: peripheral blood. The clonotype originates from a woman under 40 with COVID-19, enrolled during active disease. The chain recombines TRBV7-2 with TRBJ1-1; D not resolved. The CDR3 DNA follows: TGTGCCAGCAGCCGAGATCCGAACACTGAAGCTTTCTTT. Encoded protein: CASSRDPNTEAFF.